This TCR beta chain was obtained from a study of shared clonotypes between healthy human individuals. CD45RO negativity and positive selection for CCR7 defined naive CD8 cells, a population that excluded terminally differentiated effector memory CD45RA+ cells. Authors' data handling: Filtering differed because ImmunoSEQ produced junction-only sequences that carried no quality scores. Sequencing used immunoSEQ multiplex PCR; TCRdb keeps in-frame clones, though not all of them. For V, J and clone size, that table is used; D and trimming come from the DNA. The table has hundreds of thousands of clones, approximately 95% seen once. With 4 bases clipped from V and 4 bases from J, the junction kept 9 bases outside the gene matches. CDR1 and CDR2 from the germline V gene are GTSNPN and SVGIG (reference sequence). This CDR3 is built from 14 residues.

This TCR came from a woman aged 30 to 39 in good health. The chain couples TRBV30 to TRBJ2-7, with 8 bases lining up with TRBD1. The specimen was naive CD8+ T cells sorted from blood. Written as DNA, the CDR3 is TGTGCCTGGAACTACGGGACAGGTCTTTACGAGCAGTACTTC. Encoded protein: CAWNYGTGLYEQYF.